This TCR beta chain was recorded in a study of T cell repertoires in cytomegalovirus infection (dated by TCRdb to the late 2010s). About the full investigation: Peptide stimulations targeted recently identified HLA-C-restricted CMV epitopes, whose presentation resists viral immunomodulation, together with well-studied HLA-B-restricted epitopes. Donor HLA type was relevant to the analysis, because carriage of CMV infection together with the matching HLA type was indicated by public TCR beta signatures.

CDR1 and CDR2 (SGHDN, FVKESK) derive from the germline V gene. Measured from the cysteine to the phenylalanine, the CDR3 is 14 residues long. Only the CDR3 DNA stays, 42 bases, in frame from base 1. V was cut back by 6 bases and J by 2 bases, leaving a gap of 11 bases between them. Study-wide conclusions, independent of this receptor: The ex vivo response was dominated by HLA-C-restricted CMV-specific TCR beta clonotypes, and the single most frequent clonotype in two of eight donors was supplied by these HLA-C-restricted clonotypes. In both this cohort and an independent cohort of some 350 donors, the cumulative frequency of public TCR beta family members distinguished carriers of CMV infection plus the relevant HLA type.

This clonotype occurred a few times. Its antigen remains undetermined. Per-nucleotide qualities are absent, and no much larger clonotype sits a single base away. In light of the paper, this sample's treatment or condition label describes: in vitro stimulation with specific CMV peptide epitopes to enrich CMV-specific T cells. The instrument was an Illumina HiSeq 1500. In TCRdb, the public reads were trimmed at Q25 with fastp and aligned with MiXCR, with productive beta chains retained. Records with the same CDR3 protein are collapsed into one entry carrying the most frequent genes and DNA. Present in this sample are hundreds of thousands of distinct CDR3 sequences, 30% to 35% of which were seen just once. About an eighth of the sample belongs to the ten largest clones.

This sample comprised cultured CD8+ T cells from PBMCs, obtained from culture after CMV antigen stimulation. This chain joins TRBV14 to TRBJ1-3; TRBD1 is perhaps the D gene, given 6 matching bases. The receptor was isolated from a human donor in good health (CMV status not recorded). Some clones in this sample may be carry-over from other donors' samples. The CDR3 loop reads CASSRRGPGNTIYF. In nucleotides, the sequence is TGTGCCAGCAGTCGGCGGGGGCCTGGAAACACCATATATTTT.